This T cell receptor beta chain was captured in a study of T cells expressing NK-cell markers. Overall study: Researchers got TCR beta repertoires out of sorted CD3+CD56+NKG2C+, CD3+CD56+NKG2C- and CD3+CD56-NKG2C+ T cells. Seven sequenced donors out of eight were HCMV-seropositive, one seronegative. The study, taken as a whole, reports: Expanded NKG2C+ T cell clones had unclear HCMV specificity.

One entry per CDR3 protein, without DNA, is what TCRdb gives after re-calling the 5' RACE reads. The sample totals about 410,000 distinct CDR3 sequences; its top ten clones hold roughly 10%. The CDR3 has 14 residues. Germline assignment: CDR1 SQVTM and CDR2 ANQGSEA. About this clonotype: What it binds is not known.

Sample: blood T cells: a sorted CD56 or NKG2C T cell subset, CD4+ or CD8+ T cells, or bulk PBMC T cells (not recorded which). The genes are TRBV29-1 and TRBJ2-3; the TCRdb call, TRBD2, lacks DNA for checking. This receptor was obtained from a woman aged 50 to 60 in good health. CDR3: CSVGTSGRADTQYF.